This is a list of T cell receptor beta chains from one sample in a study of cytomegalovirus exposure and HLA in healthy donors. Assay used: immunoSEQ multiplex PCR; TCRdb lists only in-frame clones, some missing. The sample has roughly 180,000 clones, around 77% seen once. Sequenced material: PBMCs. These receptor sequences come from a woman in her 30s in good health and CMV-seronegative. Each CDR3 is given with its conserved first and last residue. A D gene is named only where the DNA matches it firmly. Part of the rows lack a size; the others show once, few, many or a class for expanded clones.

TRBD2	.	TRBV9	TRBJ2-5	CASSVGTSIKETQYF	TGTGCCAGCAGCGTAGGGACTAGCATCAAAGAGACCCAGTACTTC
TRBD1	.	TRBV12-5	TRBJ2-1	CASGWDSVLYNEQFF	TGTGCTAGTGGTTGGGACAGCGTCCTATACAATGAGCAGTTCTTC
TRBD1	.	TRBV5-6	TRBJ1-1	CASSPRQGANTEAFF	TGTGCCAGCAGCCCCCGACAGGGGGCCAACACTGAAGCTTTCTTT
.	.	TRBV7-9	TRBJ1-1	CASSDMWDTEAFF	TGTGCCAGCAGCGACATGTGGGACACTGAAGCTTTCTTT
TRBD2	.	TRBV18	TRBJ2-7	CASSPKLGGKYEQYF	TGTGCCAGCTCACCGAAGTTGGGGGGGAAGTACGAGCAGTACTTC
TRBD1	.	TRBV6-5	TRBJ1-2	CASSWTGTGNDGYTF	TGTGCCAGCAGTTGGACCGGGACAGGGAATGATGGCTACACCTTC
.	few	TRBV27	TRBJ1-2	CASRQLGREDYGYTF	TGTGCCAGCCGACAACTGGGCAGGGAAGACTATGGCTACACCTTC
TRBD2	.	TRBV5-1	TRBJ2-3	CASSLRGGGADTQYF	TGCGCCAGCAGCTTGCGCGGGGGGGGAGCAGATACGCAGTATTTT
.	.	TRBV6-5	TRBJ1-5	CASSLNSNQPQHF	TGTGCCAGCAGCCTTAATAGCAATCAGCCCCAGCATTTT
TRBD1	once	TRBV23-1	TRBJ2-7	CAKTRDSSYEQYF	TGCGCCAAAACCCGGGACAGTTCCTACGAGCAGTACTTC
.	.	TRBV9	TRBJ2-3	CASSVGGSGSTDTQYF	TGTGCCAGCAGCGTAGGTGGTAGCGGAAGCACAGATACGCAGTATTTT
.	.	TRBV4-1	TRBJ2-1	CASSQERTRVVGPYNEQFF	TGCGCCAGCAGCCAAGAAAGGACAAGGGTGGTGGGGCCATACAATGAGCAGTTCTTC
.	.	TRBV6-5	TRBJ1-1	CASRSGGLGEAFF	TGTGCCAGCAGATCTGGGGGGTTAGGGGAAGCTTTCTTT
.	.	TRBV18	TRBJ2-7	CASSPQEYEQYF	TGTGCCAGCTCACCACAGGAGTACGAGCAGTACTTC
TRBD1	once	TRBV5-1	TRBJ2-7	CASSLAGQGAYEQYF	TGCGCCAGCAGCTTGGCCGGACAGGGGGCCTACGAGCAGTACTTC
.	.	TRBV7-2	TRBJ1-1	CASSLAAMNTEAFF	TGTGCCAGCAGCTTAGCAGCCATGAACACTGAAGCTTTCTTT
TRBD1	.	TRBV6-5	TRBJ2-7	CASSYYGTGEEQYF	TGTGCCAGCAGTTACTATGGGACAGGGGAAGAGCAGTACTTC
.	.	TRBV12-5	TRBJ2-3	CASGRGEGADTQYF	TGTGCTAGTGGCAGGGGAGAGGGCGCAGATACGCAGTATTTT
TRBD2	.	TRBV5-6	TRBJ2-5	CASSLHRLAGATGETQYF	TGTGCCAGCAGCTTGCACAGGCTAGCGGGGGCCACGGGGGAGACCCAGTACTTC
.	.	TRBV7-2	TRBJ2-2	CASSLSQGTGELFF	TGTGCCAGCAGCTTAAGCCAGGGCACCGGGGAGCTGTTTTTT
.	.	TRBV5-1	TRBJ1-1	CASSSEGRSNTEAFF	TGCGCCAGCAGCTCGGAGGGGAGGTCGAACACTGAAGCTTTCTTT
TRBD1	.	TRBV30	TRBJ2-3	CAWSDQGAETQYF	TGTGCCTGGAGTGACCAGGGGGCGGAAACGCAGTATTTT
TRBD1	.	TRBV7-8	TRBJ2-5	CASSFSTTGVEETQYF	TGTGCCAGCAGCTTCTCTACGACAGGGGTCGAGGAGACCCAGTACTTC
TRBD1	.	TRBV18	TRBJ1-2	CASSPSTGTRNYGYTF	TGTGCCAGCTCACCTTCGACAGGGACGAGAAACTATGGCTACACCTTC
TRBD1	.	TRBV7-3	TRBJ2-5	CASSGEDRGGKTQYF	TGTGCCAGCAGCGGTGAGGACAGGGGTGGGAAGACCCAGTACTTC
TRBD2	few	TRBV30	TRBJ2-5	CAWIPGLAGPQETQYF	TGTGCCTGGATCCCGGGACTAGCGGGCCCGCAAGAGACCCAGTACTTC
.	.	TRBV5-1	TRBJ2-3	CASTANAGSSTDTQYF	TGCGCCAGCACCGCTAATGCGGGAAGTAGCACAGATACGCAGTATTTT
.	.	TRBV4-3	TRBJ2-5	CASSQGPLQGRVRETQYF	TGCGCCAGCAGCCAAGGCCCCCTTCAGGGGAGAGTTCGGGAGACCCAGTACTTC
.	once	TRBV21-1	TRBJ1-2	CASSKEGAYGYTF	TGTGCCAGCAGCAAAGAGGGGGCCTATGGCTACACCTTC
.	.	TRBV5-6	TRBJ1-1	CASTFRTEAFF	TGTGCCAGCACCTTCCGCACTGAAGCTTTCTTT
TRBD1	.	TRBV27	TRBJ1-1	CASSPWTGTAEAFF	TGTGCCAGCAGTCCCTGGACAGGGACTGCTGAAGCTTTCTTT
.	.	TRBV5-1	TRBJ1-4	CASSPGHGREKLFF	TGCGCCAGCAGCCCGGGACACGGAAGAGAAAAACTGTTTTTT
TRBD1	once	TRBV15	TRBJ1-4	CATSSLGQVYEKLFF	TGTGCCACCAGCTCTTTGGGACAGGTTTACGAAAAACTGTTTTTT
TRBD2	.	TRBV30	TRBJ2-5	CAWNRAGQETQYF	TGTGCCTGGAACCGAGCGGGACAAGAGACCCAGTACTTC
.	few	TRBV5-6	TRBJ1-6	CASSPTGVSPLHF	TGTGCCAGCAGCCCCACGGGGGTATCACCCCTCCACTTT
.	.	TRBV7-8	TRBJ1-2	CASSLGHRNYGYTF	TGTGCCAGCAGCTTAGGGCACAGGAACTATGGCTACACCTTC
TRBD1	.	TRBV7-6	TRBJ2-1	CASRLAGGNEQFF	TGTGCCAGCAGGCTGGCAGGGGGCAATGAGCAGTTCTTC
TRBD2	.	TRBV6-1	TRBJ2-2	CASSGTVGWTGGGELFF	TGTGCCAGCAGTGGGACTGTAGGATGGACGGGGGGCGGGGAGCTGTTTTTT
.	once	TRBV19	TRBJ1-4	CACRGRDFNEKLFF	TGTGCCTGCCGGGGGAGGGACTTTAATGAAAAACTGTTTTTT
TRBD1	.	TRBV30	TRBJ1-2	CAWNRDRDSYGYTF	TGTGCCTGGAACCGGGACAGGGATTCCTATGGCTACACCTTC
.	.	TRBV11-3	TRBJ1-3	CASSLGASSGNTIYF	TGTGCCAGCAGCTTAGGGGCCAGCTCTGGAAACACCATATATTTT
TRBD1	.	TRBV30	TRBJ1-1	CAWSHFLTGGTAEAFF	TGTGCCTGGAGTCATTTCCTGACAGGGGGAACGGCTGAAGCTTTCTTT
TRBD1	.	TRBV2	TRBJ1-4	CASSGDSYEKLFF	TGTGCCAGCAGTGGGGACAGCTATGAAAAACTGTTTTTT
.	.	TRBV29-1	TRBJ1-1	CSVDQASPAAFF	TGCAGCGTTGATCAGGCATCGCCGGCAGCTTTCTTT
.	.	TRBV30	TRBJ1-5	CAWSDGRGGSNQPQHF	TGTGCCTGGAGCGACGGGAGGGGGGGTAGCAATCAGCCCCAGCATTTT
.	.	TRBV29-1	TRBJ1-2	CSVAQDYGYTF	TGCAGCGTTGCACAGGACTATGGCTACACCTTC
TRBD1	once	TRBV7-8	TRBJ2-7	CASSLATGGFTYEQYF	TGTGCCAGCAGCCTCGCGACAGGGGGCTTCACCTACGAGCAGTACTTC
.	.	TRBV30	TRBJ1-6	CAWSVLGDNSPLHF	TGTGCCTGGAGTGTACTCGGGGATAATTCACCCCTCCACTTT
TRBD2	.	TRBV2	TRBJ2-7	CASSTRAWASGGRSSYEQYF	TGTGCCAGCAGTACCCGAGCTTGGGCTAGCGGGGGCCGCAGCTCCTACGAGCAGTACTTC
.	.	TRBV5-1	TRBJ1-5	CASSLAGIGNQPQHF	TGCGCCAGCAGCTTGGCGGGGATTGGGAATCAGCCCCAGCATTTT
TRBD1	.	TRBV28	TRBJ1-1	CASSHPLGQANTEAFF	TGTGCCAGCAGCCACCCTCTTGGACAGGCCAACACTGAAGCTTTCTTT